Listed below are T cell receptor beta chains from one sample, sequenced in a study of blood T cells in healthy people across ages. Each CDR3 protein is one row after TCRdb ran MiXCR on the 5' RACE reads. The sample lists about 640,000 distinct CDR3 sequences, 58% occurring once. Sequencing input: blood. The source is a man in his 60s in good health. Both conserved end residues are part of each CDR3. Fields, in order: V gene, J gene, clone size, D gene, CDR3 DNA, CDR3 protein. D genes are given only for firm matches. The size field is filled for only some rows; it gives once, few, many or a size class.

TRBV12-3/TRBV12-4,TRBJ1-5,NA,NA,TGTGCCAGCAGCCGGGACCTTAGCAATCAGCCCCAGCATTTT,CASSRDLSNQPQHF
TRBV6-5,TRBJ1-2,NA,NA,TGTGCCAGCAGTCCCGGTGGGGGGCGCAACTATGGCTACACCTTC,CASSPGGGRNYGYTF
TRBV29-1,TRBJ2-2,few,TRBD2,TGCAGCGTTAGGACTAGCGGGAACACCGGGGAGCTGTTTTTT,CSVRTSGNTGELFF
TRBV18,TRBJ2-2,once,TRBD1,TGTGCCAGCTCACCATCCCGGACAGGGGCGACCACCGGGGAGCTGTTTTTT,CASSPSRTGATTGELFF
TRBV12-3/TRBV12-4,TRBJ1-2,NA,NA,TGTGCCAGCAGTTTAGGGGGGGCAGCTAACTATGGCTACACCTTC,CASSLGGAANYGYTF
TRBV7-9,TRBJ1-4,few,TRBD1,TGTGCCAGCAGCTCAACCGGGACAGGTAGAAGAGTAGCACGGGAAAAACTGTTTTTT,CASSSTGTGRRVAREKLFF
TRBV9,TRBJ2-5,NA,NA,TGTGCCAGCAGCGCCAGGGAGATTCAAGAGACCCAGTACTTC,CASSAREIQETQYF
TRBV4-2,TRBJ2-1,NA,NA,TGTGCCAGCAGCCTCACGGTGGGGCAAAGCTCCTACAATGAGCAGTTCTTC,CASSLTVGQSSYNEQFF
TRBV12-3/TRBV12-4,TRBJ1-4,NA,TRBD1,TGTGCCAGCAGTCACCGGGACAGGGCAACTAATGAAAAACTGTTTTTT,CASSHRDRATNEKLFF
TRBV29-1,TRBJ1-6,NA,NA,TGCAGCGCCTCACAGGGAGGTAATTCACCCCTCCACTTT,CSASQGGNSPLHF
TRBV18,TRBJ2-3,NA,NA,TGTGCCAGCTCATCTACGTCAGGCACAGATACGCAGTATTTT,CASSSTSGTDTQYF
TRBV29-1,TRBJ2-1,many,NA,TGCAGCGTTGCTACAGGTGGGGGGAACTACAATGAGCAGTTCTTC,CSVATGGGNYNEQFF
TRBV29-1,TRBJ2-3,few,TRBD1,TGCAGCGTTGCCGGGACAGGGAGCACAGATACGCAGTATTTT,CSVAGTGSTDTQYF
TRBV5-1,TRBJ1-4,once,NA,TGCGCCAGCAGCTTGTGGGCTCCAACTAATGAAAAACTGTTTTTT,CASSLWAPTNEKLFF
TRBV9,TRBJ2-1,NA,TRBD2,TGTGCCAGCAGCGTAGGGACTAGCGGGGGAGGAAGCGGCTATGAGCAGTTCTTC,CASSVGTSGGGSGYEQFF
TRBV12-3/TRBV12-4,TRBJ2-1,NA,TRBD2,TGTGCCAGCAGTTTCGGGACTAGCACGCCAGGGGATGAGCAGTTCTTC,CASSFGTSTPGDEQFF
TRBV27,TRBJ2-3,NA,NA,TGTGCCAGCAGTTTACGTCCAGGGGTGCGGGGTAGCACAGATACGCAGTATTTT,CASSLRPGVRGSTDTQYF
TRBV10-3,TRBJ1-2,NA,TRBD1,TGTGCCATCAGTGAGACTGACAGGGTGTATGGCTACACCTTC,CAISETDRVYGYTF
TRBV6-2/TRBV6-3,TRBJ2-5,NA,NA,TGTGCCAGCAGTTACCGAGGGTCGGGGCGGAGACAGACCCAGTACTTC,CASSYRGSGRRQTQYF
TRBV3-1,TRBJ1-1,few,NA,TGTGCCAGCAGCACGACAGGATTGAACACTGAAGCTTTCTTT,CASSTTGLNTEAFF
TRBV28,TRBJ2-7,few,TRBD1,TGTGCCAGCAGTTTACAACAGGGGGGCGAGCAGTACTTC,CASSLQQGGEQYF
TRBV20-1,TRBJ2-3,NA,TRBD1,TGCAGTGCTAGCCCCAGGGACAGGGTGGGGGCAGATACGCAGTATTTT,CSASPRDRVGADTQYF
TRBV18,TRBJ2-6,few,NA,TGTGCCAGCTCACCACCGAGAAAGGGGGCTGGGGCCAACGTCCTGACTTTC,CASSPPRKGAGANVLTF
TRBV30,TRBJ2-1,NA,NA,TGTGCCTGGAGTGTACTTAGAGGGACCGGGGAGCAGTTCTTC,CAWSVLRGTGEQFF
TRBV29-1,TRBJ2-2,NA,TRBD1,TGCAGCGTTACCGGACAGGGGGCTTCTAACACCGGGGAGCTGTTTTTT,CSVTGQGASNTGELFF
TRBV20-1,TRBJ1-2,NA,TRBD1,TGCAGTGCGGATGGGACAGGCCTCTATGGCTACACCTTC,CSADGTGLYGYTF
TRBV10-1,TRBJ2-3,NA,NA,TGCGCCAGCAGTGGGGGGACGCACACAGATACGCAGTATTTT,CASSGGTHTDTQYF
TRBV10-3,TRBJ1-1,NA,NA,TGTGCCATCAGTGAACGGAGGGACTTGAACACTGAAGCTTTCTTT,CAISERRDLNTEAFF
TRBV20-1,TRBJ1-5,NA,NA,TGCAGTGCTAGGGAGAGCCGGGCTACAGGGTTCAATCAGCCCCAGCATTTT,CSARESRATGFNQPQHF
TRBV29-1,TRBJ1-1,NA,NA,TGCAGCCTCCGGAGGTTGAACACTGAAGCTTTCTTT,CSLRRLNTEAFF
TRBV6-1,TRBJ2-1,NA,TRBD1,TGTGCCAGCAGACTGGACAGGGACTCCTACAATGAGCAGTTCTTC,CASRLDRDSYNEQFF
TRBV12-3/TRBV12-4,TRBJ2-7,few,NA,TGTGCCAGCAGCAGGGGGGCCAACGAGCAGTACTTC,CASSRGANEQYF
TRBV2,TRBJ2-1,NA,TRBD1,TGTGCCAGCAGCTACTCCGGGACAGGGCGAGAGCAGTTCTTC,CASSYSGTGREQFF
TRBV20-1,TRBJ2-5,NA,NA,TGCAGTGCGGACGGGGCGCGTCCTCAAGAGACCCAGTACTTC,CSADGARPQETQYF
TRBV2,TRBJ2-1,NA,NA,TGTGCCAGCAGTGGGAGACGCGACAATGAGCAGTTCTTC,CASSGRRDNEQFF
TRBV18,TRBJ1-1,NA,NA,TGTGCCAGCTCACCCTTAGAGGGTACTGAAGCTTTCTTT,CASSPLEGTEAFF
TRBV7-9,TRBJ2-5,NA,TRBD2,TGTGCCAGCATCCCACCAGCGGGGGAAGAGACCCAGTACTTC,CASIPPAGEETQYF
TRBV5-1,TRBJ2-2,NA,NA,TGCGCCAGCAGCTTGGAGGTGGGGGGAAAGCTGTTTTTT,CASSLEVGGKLFF
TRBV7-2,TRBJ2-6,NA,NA,TGTGCCAGCAGCTTAGAGGCGGGCAGTGGCAACGTCCTGACTTTC,CASSLEAGSGNVLTF
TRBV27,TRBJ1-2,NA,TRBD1,TGTGCCAACCCGGACAGGGAAGATTCTAACTATGGCTACACCTTC,CANPDREDSNYGYTF
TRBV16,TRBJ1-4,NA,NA,TGTGCCAGCAGCCTTCTCGGGGGCATGTATGAAAAACTGTTTTTT,CASSLLGGMYEKLFF
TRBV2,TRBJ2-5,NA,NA,TGTGCCAGCAGTGAAGCGCTTCGCGAGACCCAGTACTTC,CASSEALRETQYF